This T cell receptor beta chain was identified in a study of cytomegalovirus exposure and HLA in healthy donors. Germline V gives CDR1 MGHRA, CDR2 YSYEKL. V gave up 1 base and J gave up 3 bases; unmatched junction bases: 7. CDR3 length equals 16 residues. Here immunoSEQ multiplex PCR was the method, and the copy in TCRdb shows in-frame clones only, minus some. The table records 150,000 to 200,000 clones, 85% of them present only once. This receptor was taken from a young man in good health and CMV-seropositive. Sequenced: PBMCs. The chain carries TRBV4-1 and TRBJ2-7, with 9 bases lining up with TRBD1. The CDR3 bases are TGCGCCAGCAGCCAAGTATCCGGGACAGGGTTCTACGAGCAGTACTTC. Translation gives CASSQVSGTGFYEQYF.